This T cell receptor beta chain emerged from a study of T cells expressing NK-cell markers. Study context: Source material for TCR beta repertoires consisted of sorted CD3+CD56+NKG2C+, CD3+CD56+NKG2C- and CD3+CD56-NKG2C+ T cells. One of the eight sequenced donors was seronegative, whereas the other seven were HCMV-seropositive.

The study, taken as a whole, reports: In a handful of donors, dominant CD3+CD56+NKG2C+ clones formed about 1.0-7.5% of CD8+ cells.

Production of TCR beta cDNA relied on 5'RACE template switching with UMIs. Reprocessing the 5' RACE reads, TCRdb reports a single entry for every CDR3 protein and omits DNA. The repertoire table contains around 280,000 distinct CDR3 sequences. Concerning this clonotype itself: Antigen specificity is unknown.

Germline assignment: CDR1 SQVTM and CDR2 ANQGSEA. This CDR3 has 13 amino acids. The sample consisted of blood T cells: a sorted CD56 or NKG2C T cell subset, CD4+ or CD8+ T cells, or bulk PBMC T cells (not recorded which). The chain carries TRBV29-1 and TRBJ1-1; TCRdb picks TRBD1, but there is no DNA to check that call. The TCR was taken from a man aged 18 to 30 in good health. The CDR3 here is CSVDGPGGTEAFF.